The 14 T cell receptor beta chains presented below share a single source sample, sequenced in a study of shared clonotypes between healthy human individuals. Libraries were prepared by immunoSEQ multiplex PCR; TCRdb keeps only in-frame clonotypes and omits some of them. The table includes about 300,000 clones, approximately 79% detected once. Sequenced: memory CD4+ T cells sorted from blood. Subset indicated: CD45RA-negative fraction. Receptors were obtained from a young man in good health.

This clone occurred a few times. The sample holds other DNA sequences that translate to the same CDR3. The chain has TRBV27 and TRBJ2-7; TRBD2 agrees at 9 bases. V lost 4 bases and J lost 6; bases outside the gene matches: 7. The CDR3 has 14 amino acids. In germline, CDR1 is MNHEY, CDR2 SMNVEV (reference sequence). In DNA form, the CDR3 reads TGTGCCAGCAGTTCTCCGGGACTAGCCTCCGAGCAGTACTTC. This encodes CASSSPGLASEQYF.

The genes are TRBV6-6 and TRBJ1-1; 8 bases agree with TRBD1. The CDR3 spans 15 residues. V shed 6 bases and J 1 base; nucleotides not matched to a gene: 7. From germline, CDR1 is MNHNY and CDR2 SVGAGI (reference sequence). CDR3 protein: CASRLGQGANTEAFF. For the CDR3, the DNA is TGTGCCAGCAGGCTCGGACAGGGCGCGAACACTGAAGCTTTCTTT.

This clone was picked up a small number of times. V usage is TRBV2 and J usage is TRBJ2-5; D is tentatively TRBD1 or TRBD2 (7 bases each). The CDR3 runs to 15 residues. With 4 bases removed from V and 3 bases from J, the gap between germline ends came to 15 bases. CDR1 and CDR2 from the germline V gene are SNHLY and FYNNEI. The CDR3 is CASSANRGGEETQYF. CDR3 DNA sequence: TGTGCCAGCAGTGCAAACAGGGGAGGGGAAGAGACCCAGTACTTC.

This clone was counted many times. This CDR3 reads CASTEGPSNQPQHF. CDR3 in DNA: TGTGCCAGTACAGAGGGCCCGAGCAATCAGCCCCAGCATTTT. The chain carries TRBV19 and TRBJ1-5; D is ambiguous. The CDR3 is made up of 14 amino acids. Germline V gene data show CDR1 as LNHDA and CDR2 as SQIVND (reference sequence). V was shortened by 7 bases and J by 1 base, with 11 bases between the two germline ends.

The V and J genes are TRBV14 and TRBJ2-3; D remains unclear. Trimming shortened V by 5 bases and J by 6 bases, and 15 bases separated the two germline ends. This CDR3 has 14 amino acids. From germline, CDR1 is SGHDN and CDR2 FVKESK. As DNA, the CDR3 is TGTGCCAGCAGCAAGGCTAGAGTTGGGGATACGCAGTATTTT. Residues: CASSKARVGDTQYF. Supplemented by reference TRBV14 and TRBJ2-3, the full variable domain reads EAGVTQFPSHSVIEKGQTVTLRCDPISGHDNLYWYRRVMGKEIKFLLHFVKESKQDESGMPNNRFLAERTGGTYSTLKVQPAELEDSGVYFCASSKARVGDTQYFGPGTRLTVL.

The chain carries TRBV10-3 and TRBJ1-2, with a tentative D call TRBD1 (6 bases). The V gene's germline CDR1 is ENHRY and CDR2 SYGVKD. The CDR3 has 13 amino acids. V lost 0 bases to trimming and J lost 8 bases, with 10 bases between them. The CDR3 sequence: CAISESGGGGYTF. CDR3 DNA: TGTGCCATCAGTGAGTCAGGAGGGGGAGGCTACACCTTC.

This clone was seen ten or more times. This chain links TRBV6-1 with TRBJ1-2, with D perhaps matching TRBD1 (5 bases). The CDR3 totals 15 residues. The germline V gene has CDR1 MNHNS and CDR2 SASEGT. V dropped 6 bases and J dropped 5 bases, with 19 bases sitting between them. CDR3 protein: CASSLSTALGYGYTF. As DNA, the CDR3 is TGTGCCAGCAGCCTTTCGACAGCCCTAGGGTATGGCTACACCTTC.

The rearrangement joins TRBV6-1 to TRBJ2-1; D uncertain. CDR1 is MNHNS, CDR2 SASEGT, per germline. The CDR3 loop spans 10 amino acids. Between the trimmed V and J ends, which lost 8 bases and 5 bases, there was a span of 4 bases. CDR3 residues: CASRNNEQFF. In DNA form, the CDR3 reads TGTGCCAGCCGAAACAATGAGCAGTTCTTC.

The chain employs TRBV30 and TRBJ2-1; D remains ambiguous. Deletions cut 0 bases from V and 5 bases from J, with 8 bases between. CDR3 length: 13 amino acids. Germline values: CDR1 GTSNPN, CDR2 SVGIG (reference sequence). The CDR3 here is CAWSVLKNNEQFF. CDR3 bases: TGTGCCTGGAGTGTTCTCAAGAACAATGAGCAGTTCTTC.

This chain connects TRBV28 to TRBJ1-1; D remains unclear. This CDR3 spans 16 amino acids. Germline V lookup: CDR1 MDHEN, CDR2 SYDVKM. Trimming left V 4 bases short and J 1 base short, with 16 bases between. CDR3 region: CASSSSPGRGNTEAFF. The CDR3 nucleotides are TGTGCCAGCAGTTCGAGCCCCGGACGGGGGAACACTGAAGCTTTCTTT.

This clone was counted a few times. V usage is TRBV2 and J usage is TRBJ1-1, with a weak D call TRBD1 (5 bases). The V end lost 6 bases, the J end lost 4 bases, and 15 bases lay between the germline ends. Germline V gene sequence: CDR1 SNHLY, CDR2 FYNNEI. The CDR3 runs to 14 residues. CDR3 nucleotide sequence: TGTGCCAGCAGAAAGACAGTGGAGAGCACTGAAGCTTTCTTT. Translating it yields CASRKTVESTEAFF. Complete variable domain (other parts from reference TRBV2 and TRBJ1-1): EPEVTQTPSHQVTQMGQEVILRCVPISNHLYFYWYRQILGQKVEFLVSFYNNEISEKSEIFDDQFSVERPDGSNFTLKIRSTKLEDSAMYFCASRKTVESTEAFFGQGTRLTVV.

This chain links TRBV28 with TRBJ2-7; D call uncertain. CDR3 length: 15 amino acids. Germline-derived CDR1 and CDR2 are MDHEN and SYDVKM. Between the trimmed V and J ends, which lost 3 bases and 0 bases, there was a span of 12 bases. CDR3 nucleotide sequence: TGTGCCAGCAGTTTTTTTCCCGACCGCTCCTACGAGCAGTACTTC. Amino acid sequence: CASSFFPDRSYEQYF.

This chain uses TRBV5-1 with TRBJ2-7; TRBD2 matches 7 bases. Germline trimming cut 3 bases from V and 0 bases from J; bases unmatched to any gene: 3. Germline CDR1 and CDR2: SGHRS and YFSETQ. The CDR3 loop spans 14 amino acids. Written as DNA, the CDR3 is TGCGCCAGCAGCTCTAGCGGACCCTCCTACGAGCAGTACTTC. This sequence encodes CASSSSGPSYEQYF.

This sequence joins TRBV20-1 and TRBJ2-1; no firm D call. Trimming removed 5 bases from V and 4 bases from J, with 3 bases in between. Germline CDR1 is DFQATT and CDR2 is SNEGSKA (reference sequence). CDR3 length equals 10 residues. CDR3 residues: CSAFYNEQFF. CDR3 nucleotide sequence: TGCAGTGCTTTTTACAATGAGCAGTTCTTC.